A selection of T cell receptor beta chains follows, all from one sample in a study of blood T cell repertoires in COVID-19. The repertoire was sequenced with immunoSEQ multiplex PCR; TCRdb's copy has only in-frame clones and lacks some. The table records roughly 300,000 clones, over 75% of them present only once. What was sequenced was peripheral blood. The receptors were sampled from a woman between 50 and 59 years old who had recovered from COVID-19. The conserved cysteine and the conserved F or W are not part of the CDR3 here. A D gene is named only where the DNA matches it firmly.

D gene,V gene,CDR3 protein
TRBD1,TRBV28,ASSTIGTGRTGAGELF
-,TRBV7-2,ASSFTGRRGGETQY
-,TRBV2,ASREGPNIGIYEQY
TRBD2,TRBV19,ASSPRLAETDTQY
-,TRBV14,ASSQSRMSYEQY
-,TRBV19,ASAPIDGSSYEQY
TRBD1,TRBV12-5,ASGLPGQGRGTEAF
-,TRBV2,ASSGFNMNTEAF
TRBD1,TRBV5-6,ASSPDRGYYGYT
TRBD2,TRBV28,ASSLLAGRSYEQY
TRBD1,TRBV19,ASTKRRGRGTDTQY
-,TRBV4-3,ASSLIGENEQF
TRBD2,TRBV7-2,ASSPVGGTNEQF
TRBD2,TRBV6-6,ASSYGAGGSYEQY
TRBD2,TRBV19,ASSPPSGPDYEQY
-,TRBV9,ASSHAEGLTF
-,TRBV20-1,SASRGNLNEKLF
-,TRBV7-2,ASSLVFQGSSYNSPLH
TRBD2,TRBV12-3/TRBV12-4,ASRLAGGNTQY
-,TRBV7-7,ASSLDRGGEQF
TRBD1,TRBV7-2,ASSWGQGPRETQY
-,TRBV7-2,ASSLKAGFIDTQY
TRBD1,TRBV19,ASSTTGTGGEKLF
-,TRBV5-6,ASSRSSGSNQPQH
-,TRBV6-5,ASRQINYGYT
-,TRBV7-9,AGPNTGELF
-,TRBV20-1,SASSPGWVRDQPQH
-,TRBV7-2,ASSLTNYNEQF
TRBD1,TRBV15,ATSRDRGQGPYGYT
-,TRBV10-2,ASTAVTYEQY
TRBD1,TRBV28,ATSSPRTGGDNSPLH
-,TRBV4-3,ASSQGGTSTDTQY
-,TRBV19,ASTFSGFSSYNEQF
-,TRBV11-2,ASSPLKEGDTQY
TRBD1,TRBV30,AWSVQATGAGELF
TRBD1,TRBV7-2,ASSPRTGLDYTDTQY
-,TRBV4-3,ASSQDGPGGTKNIQY
-,TRBV5-1,ASRLGWEGGYT
TRBD2,TRBV27,ASSPRVAGRFWVLTQY
-,TRBV27,ASSPLGQFYGYT
-,TRBV7-6,ASSLGSRQGRYEQY
-,TRBV27,ASSLSVPGPYEQY
TRBD2,TRBV6-5,ASSPGTSGRAQVY
TRBD1,TRBV4-1,ASSPGQGDEKLF
TRBD2,TRBV7-2,ASSYAGTSGVNEQF
-,TRBV28,ASSFTGFYEQY
TRBD1,TRBV5-5,ASSWADRVDGYT
TRBD1,TRBV4-3,ASSQVTGEYGYT
TRBD2,TRBV19,ASSSRLADGTDTQY
-,TRBV10-3,AIRVGTNDNSPLH
TRBD1,TRBV27,ASSSDRGPTMNTEAF
TRBD1,TRBV4-3,ASSQNRGTGELF
-,TRBV6-5,ASSYGGSYEQY
-,TRBV7-2,ASSLAWPDYGYT